The 14 T cell receptor beta chains in this list originate from one sample, sequenced in a study of CD8 T cells in Susac syndrome. RNA amounts of roughly 0.45 to 1 ug underwent reverse transcription with random hexamers. TCRdb redid the calling of the immunoSEQ multiplex PCR reads with MiXCR, one entry per CDR3 protein. The data hold roughly 150,000 distinct CDR3 sequences, with roughly 95% observed a single time. Sample: CD8+ T cells from PBMCs. The source of these receptors is a human donor with multiple sclerosis.

The V gene is TRBV30, the J gene TRBJ2-1, with D perhaps TRBD1 (5 bases). Germline CDR1 GTSNPN, CDR2 SVGIG (reference sequence). The length of the CDR3 is 13 residues. V was cut by 0 bases and J by 5 bases, with 8 bases left in between. The CDR3 protein is CAWSVGAHNEQFF. The DNA for the CDR3 is TGTGCCTGGAGTGTAGGGGCCCACAATGAGCAGTTCTTC.

The rearrangement links TRBV7-9 to TRBJ1-2; D remains ambiguous. The CDR3 runs to 16 residues. Germline CDR1 is SEHNR and CDR2 is FQNEAQ (reference sequence). The V gene lost 7 bases and the J gene lost 0 bases, with 18 bases spanning the gap. CDR3 sequence: CASILLVGYTNYGYTF. CDR3 sequence (DNA): TGTGCCAGCATCCTCCTGGTGGGATACACTAACTATGGCTACACCTTC. The complete variable domain, with remaining parts taken from reference TRBV7-9 and TRBJ1-2, reads DTGVSQNPRHKITKRGQNVTFRCDPISEHNRLYWYRQTLGQGPEFLTYFQNEAQLEKSRLLSDRFSAERPKGSFSTLEIQRTEQGDSAMYLCASILLVGYTNYGYTFGSGTRLTVV.

This clonotype has a single count. CDR3 region: CSARDRRGNYEQYF. The CDR3 bases are TGCAGTGCTAGAGATCGTCGGGGGAACTACGAGCAGTACTTC. The gene calls are TRBV20-1 and TRBJ2-7, with a tentative D call TRBD2 (6 bases). The CDR3 has 14 amino acids. The ends were cut back, 0 bases at V and 3 bases at J, with 12 bases in the middle. Looked up from germline, CDR1 is DFQATT and CDR2 is SNEGSKA (reference sequence).

In this sample, this clonotype turned up once. The rearrangement joins TRBV5-1 to TRBJ1-4; a weak D match, TRBD1 (5 bases). CDR3 length: 16 residues. Germline V gene sequence: CDR1 SGHRS, CDR2 YFSETQ. V lost 3 bases, J lost 0 bases, and 12 bases lay in between. This CDR3 is CASSSAQGTTNEKLFF. DNA of the CDR3: TGCGCCAGCAGCTCGGCGCAGGGTACAACTAATGAAAAACTGTTTTTT. Variable domain in full (rest from reference TRBV5-1 and TRBJ1-4): KAGVTQTPRYLIKTRGQQVTLSCSPISGHRSVSWYQQTPGQGLQFLFEYFSETQRNKGNFPGRFSGRQFSNSRSEMNVSTLELGDSALYLCASSSAQGTTNEKLFFGSGTQLSVL.

This rearrangement joins TRBV5-6 to TRBJ2-4, with TRBD1 matching 10 bases. The V gene end was trimmed by 1 base and the J gene end by 2 bases; junction bases not matched to a gene: 9. The CDR3 sequence is 18 residues long. CDR1 is SGHDT and CDR2 is YYEEEE in the germline V gene. CDR3 sequence (DNA): TGTGCCAGCAGCTTGTGGATTCCGGACAGGGGGACCAAAAACATTCAGTACTTC. Amino acids: CASSLWIPDRGTKNIQYF. Based on the CDR3 plus reference TRBV5-6 and TRBJ2-4, the full variable domain is DAGVTQSPTHLIKTRGQQVTLRCSPKSGHDTVSWYQQALGQGPQFIFQYYEEEERQRGNFPDRFSGHQFPNYSSELNVNALLLGDSALYLCASSLWIPDRGTKNIQYFGAGTRLSVL.

The V call is TRBV7-8, the J call TRBJ1-4, with 7 bases matching TRBD1. Germline trimming cut 1 base from V and 0 bases from J; bases unmatched to any gene: 11. Germline CDR1 and CDR2: SGHVS and FQNEAQ. CDR3 length equals 19 residues. The CDR3: CASSLDPGGSDTTNEKLFF. For the CDR3, the DNA is TGTGCCAGCAGCTTAGACCCAGGGGGGTCGGATACAACTAATGAAAAACTGTTTTTT.

For the CDR3, the DNA is TGTGCCACCAGCATCCAGAGGACAGTTAATGAAAAACTGTTTTTT. Translating gives CATSIQRTVNEKLFF. The V call is TRBV15, the J call TRBJ1-4, with D maybe TRBD1 (6 bases). The germline gives CDR1 LNHNV, CDR2 YYDKDF (reference sequence). The length of the CDR3 is 15 residues. With 4 bases removed from V and 4 bases from J, the gap between germline ends came to 13 bases.

The V gene is TRBV20-1, the J gene TRBJ1-2; no firm D call. The CDR3 length is 14 residues. With 6 bases removed from V and 3 bases from J, the gap between germline ends came to 17 bases. Germline loops: CDR1 DFQATT, CDR2 SNEGSKA (reference sequence). The CDR3 loop is CSAGSRALDYGYTF. CDR3 DNA: TGCAGTGCCGGCTCCCGGGCGCTGGACTATGGCTACACCTTC.

The sample holds one count of this clonotype. DNA for the CDR3: TGTGCCAGTAGTATAGGGGGCATCCACACTGAAGCTTTCTTT. Protein: CASSIGGIHTEAFF. The chain carries TRBV19 and TRBJ1-1; a possible D gene is TRBD1 (5 bases). V was cut by 1 base and J by 3 bases, with 9 bases left in between. CDR1 LNHDA and CDR2 SQIVND come from the germline V gene (reference sequence). This CDR3 is 14 amino acids long.

The chain links TRBV20-1 to TRBJ1-1, with D possibly TRBD1 on 6 matching bases. CDR3 length: 15 amino acids. Germline V lookup: CDR1 DFQATT, CDR2 SNEGSKA (reference sequence). V lost 0 bases and J 4 bases, leaving 15 bases between the germline ends. CDR3 sequence (DNA): TGCAGTGCTAGAGATCCTTTAGGGGGGACCACTGAAGCTTTCTTT. Protein product: CSARDPLGGTTEAFF.

CDR3 sequence (DNA): TGTGCCAGCAGATCCGGGGGCTTGGACACTGAAGCTTTCTTT. It is translated as CASRSGGLDTEAFF. The gene calls are TRBV7-2 and TRBJ1-1; TRBD1 is a possible D gene (6 bases). Germline V CDR1 and CDR2: SGHTA, FQGNSA. The CDR3 is made up of 14 amino acids. The V and J ends lost 6 bases and 3 bases respectively, with 14 bases between them. Variable domain in full (rest from reference TRBV7-2 and TRBJ1-1): GAGVSQSPSNKVTEKGKDVELRCDPISGHTALYWYRQSLGQGLEFLIYFQGNSAPDKSGLPSDRFSAERTGGSVSTLTIQRTQQEDSAVYLCASRSGGLDTEAFFGQGTRLTVV.

The chain employs TRBV11-2 and TRBJ2-4; 7 bases map to TRBD1. Germline V gene data show CDR1 as SGHAT and CDR2 as FQNNGV. CDR3 length equals 14 residues. The V segment lost 3 bases and the J segment 6 bases; nucleotides outside the gene matches: 5. As DNA, the CDR3 is TGTGCCAGCAGCTTCACAGGGGATCCAAACATTCAGTACTTC. Translation gives CASSFTGDPNIQYF. The whole variable domain, filled in from reference TRBV11-2 and TRBJ2-4, reads EAGVAQSPRYKIIEKRQSVAFWCNPISGHATLYWYQQILGQGPKLLIQFQNNGVVDDSQLPKDRFSAERLKGVDSTLKIQPAKLEDSAVYLCASSFTGDPNIQYFGAGTRLSVL.

The V and J genes are TRBV20-1 and TRBJ1-1; 8 bases fit TRBD1. The trim removed 5 bases at V and 4 bases at J, leaving 6 bases unmatched. Germline CDR1 is DFQATT and CDR2 is SNEGSKA (reference sequence). The CDR3 length is 13 residues. The CDR3 protein is CSALGQGITEAFF. The CDR3 nucleotides read TGCAGTGCTCTAGGACAGGGTATCACTGAAGCTTTCTTT.

The chain employs TRBV19 and TRBJ2-4, with 8 positions matching TRBD1. This CDR3 has 13 amino acids. J lost 6 bases, V lost 6 bases, and 4 bases had no gene match. CDR1 is LNHDA and CDR2 is SQIVND in the germline V gene (reference sequence). The CDR3 reads CASSGDRRNIQYF. DNA for the CDR3: TGTGCCAGTAGCGGGGACAGGCGAAACATTCAGTACTTC.